This passage covers 26 T cell receptor beta chains from one sample sequenced in a study of blood T cell repertoires in COVID-19. Clones were read by immunoSEQ multiplex PCR, and TCRdb kept only the in-frame ones, dropping some. The top ten hold roughly a tenth of the sample, which has fewer than 250,000 clones, roughly 80% seen once. Sequenced: peripheral blood. The receptors shown here come from a woman older than 75 with COVID-19, enrolled during active disease.

This sequence joins TRBV7-2 and TRBJ1-1, with unresolved D. Trimming removed 2 bases from V and 6 bases from J, with 10 bases in between. CDR3 length: 13 amino acids. The germline gives CDR1 SGHTA, CDR2 FQGNSA. The CDR3 coding sequence is TGTGCCAGCAGCTTACTTGGTAGCGCTGAAGCTTTCTTT. This codes for CASSLLGSAEAFF.

The V gene is TRBV19, the J gene TRBJ1-2; TRBD1 might be the D (6 bases). There are 14 residues in the CDR3. The V end lost 4 bases, the J end lost 3 bases, and 12 bases lay between the germline ends. Germline CDR1 and CDR2: LNHDA and SQIVND (reference sequence). The CDR3 sequence is CASSTEQGYYGYTF. In nucleotides, the CDR3 is TGTGCCAGTAGTACCGAACAGGGTTACTATGGCTACACCTTC.

V is TRBV19 and J is TRBJ1-1, with unresolved D. Germline lookup yields CDR1 LNHDA and CDR2 SQIVND (reference sequence). The CDR3 contains 16 residues. Trimming stripped 6 bases from V and 0 bases from J, with 17 bases between. In DNA, the CDR3 is TGTGCCAGTAGCAATAAATACAGAATGATGAACACTGAAGCTTTCTTT. Translating gives CASSNKYRMMNTEAFF. The variable domain in full, completed from reference TRBV19 and TRBJ1-1, reads DGGITQSPKYLFRKEGQNVTLSCEQNLNHDAMYWYRQDPGQGLRLIYYSQIVNDFQKGDIAEGYSVSREKKESFPLTVTSAQKNPTAFYLCASSNKYRMMNTEAFFGQGTRLTVV.

This clone is a singleton in its sample. The chain couples TRBV19 to TRBJ2-1; maybe TRBD1 (6 bases). Germline-derived CDR1 and CDR2 are LNHDA and SQIVND (reference sequence). The length of the CDR3 is 13 residues. V was cut by 8 bases and J by 4 bases, with 12 bases left in between. The CDR3 protein is CASGTGSYNEQFF. The CDR3 coding sequence is TGTGCCAGTGGCACAGGGTCTTACAATGAGCAGTTCTTC.

The gene calls are TRBV20-1 and TRBJ1-1; no firm D call. This CDR3 has 11 residues. Between the trimmed V and J ends, which lost 7 bases and 5 bases, there was a span of 11 bases. Per germline, CDR1 DFQATT and CDR2 SNEGSKA (reference sequence). This CDR3 is CSGPGRTEAFF. The CDR3 DNA reads as TGCAGTGGGCCGGGGAGGACTGAAGCTTTCTTT.

The chain links TRBV2 to TRBJ2-1; 9 nucleotides align to TRBD2. The V segment lost 6 bases and the J segment 4 bases; nucleotides outside the gene matches: 7. The CDR3 covers 15 residues. CDR1 SNHLY and CDR2 FYNNEI come from the germline V gene. The CDR3 is CASRPGTSSYNEQFF. The CDR3 nucleotides read TGTGCCAGCAGACCTGGGACTAGCAGTTACAATGAGCAGTTCTTC. Supplemented by reference TRBV2 and TRBJ2-1, the full variable domain reads EPEVTQTPSHQVTQMGQEVILRCVPISNHLYFYWYRQILGQKVEFLVSFYNNEISEKSEIFDDQFSVERPDGSNFTLKIRSTKLEDSAMYFCASRPGTSSYNEQFFGPGTRLTVL.

This chain links TRBV27 with TRBJ2-1; 12 positions agree with TRBD2. This CDR3 comprises 15 residues. Trimming cost V 3 bases and J 9 bases; bases outside gene matches: 6. Germline CDR1 MNHEY, CDR2 SMNVEV (reference sequence). CDR3 in DNA: TGTGCCAGCAGTTTGTCTAGCGGGGGGGCCCTTGAGCAGTTCTTC. Translated, it gives CASSLSSGGALEQFF.

The chain is built from TRBV9 and TRBJ2-3; tentatively, D is TRBD2 (7 bases). V was clipped by 2 bases and J by 6 bases, with 16 bases between them. CDR3 size: 15 residues. The germline V gene encodes CDR1 SGDLS and CDR2 YYNGEE. Here the CDR3 DNA reads TGTGCCAGCAGCGTGGTTGGGGGGGCAGTTGATACGCAGTATTTT. Residues: CASSVVGGAVDTQYF.

This chain connects TRBV20-1 to TRBJ2-7; perhaps TRBD2 as D (5 bases). V lost 3 bases, J lost 3 bases, and 18 bases lay in between. Germline lookup yields CDR1 DFQATT and CDR2 SNEGSKA (reference sequence). This CDR3 is 15 amino acids long. CDR3 sequence: CSASPVGELHYEQYF. The CDR3 coding sequence is TGCAGTGCTAGTCCAGTGGGAGAACTACACTACGAGCAGTACTTC.

The J gene is TRBJ2-1, the V gene TRBV20-1, with D unresolved. This CDR3 comprises 14 residues. Germline CDR1 reads DFQATT; CDR2 reads SNEGSKA (reference sequence). V lost 3 bases, J lost 0 bases, and 9 bases lay in between. The CDR3 loop is CSASQESSYNEQFF. The CDR3 nucleotides are TGCAGTGCTAGTCAGGAAAGCTCCTACAATGAGCAGTTCTTC.

The V and J genes are TRBV28 and TRBJ2-2; D not resolved. CDR3 length: 14 residues. The germline V gene has CDR1 MDHEN and CDR2 SYDVKM. V was pared by 1 base and J by 5 bases, with 8 bases between. The chain's CDR3 is CASSLSQYTGELFF. The CDR3 DNA sequence: TGTGCCAGCAGTTTATCACAGTATACCGGGGAGCTGTTTTTT. Filled out from reference TRBV28 and TRBJ2-2, the complete variable domain reads DVKVTQSSRYLVKRTGEKVFLECVQDMDHENMFWYRQDPGLGLRLIYFSYDVKMKEKGDIPEGYSVSREKKERFSLILESASTNQTSMYLCASSLSQYTGELFFGEGSRLTVL.

This clone was detected only once. The chain employs TRBV6-5 and TRBJ1-2; 7 bases map to TRBD1. The germline gives CDR1 MNHEY, CDR2 SVGAGI. The CDR3 length is 14 residues. The V gene end was trimmed by 5 bases and the J gene end by 6 bases; junction bases not matched to a gene: 9. This CDR3 reads CASSRSGQVDGYTF. The CDR3 DNA reads TGTGCCAGCAGTCGGAGCGGACAGGTGGATGGCTACACCTTC.

This rearrangement joins TRBV5-1 to TRBJ2-1; 8 nucleotides match TRBD2. Trimming at V came to 4 bases and at J to 7 bases, leaving 10 bases not matched to a gene. CDR3 length: 15 amino acids. Germline V gene sequence: CDR1 SGHRS, CDR2 YFSETQ. The CDR3 region has the DNA TGCGCCAGCAGCCTAGAAGGCGGGGGGTTGAATGAGCAGTTCTTC. Amino acids: CASSLEGGGLNEQFF.

This CDR3 reads CASSLARGVGYTF. In DNA, the CDR3 is TGTGCCAGCAGCTTGGCCAGGGGCGTTGGCTACACCTTC. The J gene is TRBJ1-2, the V gene TRBV5-6; TRBD1 is a possible D gene (6 bases). CDR3 size: 13 residues. CDR1 is SGHDT and CDR2 is YYEEEE in the germline V gene. V was clipped by 0 bases and J by 7 bases, with 10 bases between them.

The CDR3 spells CASIGTSVYNEQFF. The CDR3 DNA reads TGTGCCAGCATCGGGACTAGCGTGTACAATGAGCAGTTCTTC. The gene calls are TRBV5-5 and TRBJ2-1; TRBD2 matches 10 bases. Germline V gene sequence: CDR1 SGHKS, CDR2 YYEKEE (reference sequence). CDR3 size: 14 residues. With 6 bases clipped from V and 4 bases from J, the junction kept 4 bases outside the gene matches.

This clone is a singleton in its sample. The rearrangement uses TRBV30 and TRBJ2-7; D gene ambiguous. The CDR3 length is 11 residues. V was shortened by 3 bases and J by 6 bases, with 9 bases between the two germline ends. Per the germline V gene, CDR1 is GTSNPN and CDR2 is SVGIG (reference sequence). As DNA, the CDR3 is TGTGCCTGGAGGTACGGTGCCGAGCAGTACTTC. Encoded protein: CAWRYGAEQYF.

This chain joins TRBV7-3 and TRBJ1-3; D uncertain. V was pared by 6 bases and J by 0 bases, with 6 bases between. Germline CDR1 is SGHTA and CDR2 is FQGTGA. The length of the CDR3 is 13 residues. The CDR3: CASSSSSGNTIYF. The CDR3 region has the DNA TGTGCCAGCAGTTCCTCCTCTGGAAACACCATATATTTT.

The J gene is TRBJ2-2, the V gene TRBV30; 7 bases map to TRBD1. CDR1 GTSNPN and CDR2 SVGIG come from the germline V gene (reference sequence). The CDR3 length is 14 residues. CDR3 DNA sequence: TGTGCAGCGACAGGGATTATAAGCACCGGGGAGCTGTTTTTT. Translated: CAATGIISTGELFF.

The J gene is TRBJ2-3, the V gene TRBV7-9; a weak D match, TRBD1 (6 bases). Germline V CDR1 and CDR2: SEHNR, FQNEAQ (reference sequence). Trimming pared 5 bases from V and 0 bases from J, leaving 24 bases between. The CDR3 runs to 19 residues. In DNA form, the CDR3 reads TGTGCCAGCAGCCCCCCCTGGGGGCCCAGGTCCACTAGCACAGATACGCAGTATTTT. Translated, it gives CASSPPWGPRSTSTDTQYF. Full variable domain (rest looked up from reference TRBV7-9 and TRBJ2-3): DTGVSQNPRHKITKRGQNVTFRCDPISEHNRLYWYRQTLGQGPEFLTYFQNEAQLEKSRLLSDRFSAERPKGSFSTLEIQRTEQGDSAMYLCASSPPWGPRSTSTDTQYFGPGTRLTVL.

The chain employs TRBV28 and TRBJ2-1, with 10 bases aligning to TRBD2. The CDR3 loop spans 15 amino acids. CDR1 is MDHEN, CDR2 SYDVKM, per germline. V shed 1 base, J shed 5 bases, and the junction held 2 bases outside the gene matches. The CDR3 spells CASSLFLAGDNEQFF. Here the CDR3 DNA reads TGTGCCAGCAGTTTATTTCTAGCGGGGGACAATGAGCAGTTCTTC.

The gene calls are TRBV12-3 or TRBV12-4 and TRBJ2-5; D is possibly TRBD2 (7 bases). Trimming removed 8 bases from V and 4 bases from J, with 14 bases in between. The CDR3 contains 13 residues. The CDR3 nucleotides are TGTGCCAGCCGAGGGGGGGCCGGAGAGACCCAGTACTTC. Its translation is CASRGGAGETQYF.

This sequence joins TRBV4-2 and TRBJ1-6; D perhaps matches TRBD1 (6 bases). Per the germline V gene, CDR1 is LGHNA and CDR2 is YNFKEQ. The CDR3 is 14 residues long. Trimming shortened V by 0 bases and J by 14 bases, and 14 bases separated the two germline ends. Here the CDR3 reads CASSQDPRGVSLHF. DNA of the CDR3: TGTGCCAGCAGCCAAGATCCCAGGGGCGTGTCCCTCCACTTT.

This clone was counted a single time. The chain has TRBV6-6 and TRBJ2-3, with 8 bases fitting TRBD2. Looked up from germline, CDR1 is MNHNY and CDR2 is SVGAGI (reference sequence). CDR3 length equals 15 residues. The ends lost 6 bases at V and 0 bases at J; junction bases unmatched: 5. The CDR3 DNA follows: TGTGCCAGCAGCTTGTTAGCGGGAAGCACAGATACGCAGTATTTT. Translating gives CASSLLAGSTDTQYF.

This chain links TRBV28 with TRBJ2-1; 10 bases are shared with TRBD2. The CDR3 runs 16 residues. Germline V gives CDR1 MDHEN, CDR2 SYDVKM. With 1 base clipped from V and 4 bases from J, the junction kept 4 bases outside the gene matches. DNA for the CDR3: TGTGCCAGCAGTTTATCCTATAGCGGGGGGTACAATGAGCAGTTCTTC. This encodes CASSLSYSGGYNEQFF.

The CDR3 protein is CASSQSHEQFF. In DNA form, the CDR3 reads TGTGCCAGCAGCCAATCTCATGAGCAGTTCTTC. The V gene is TRBV3-1 (or the pseudogene TRBV3-2), the J gene TRBJ2-1; D is uncertain. The CDR3 extends over 11 amino acids. Trimming took 2 bases from V and 8 from J, leaving 4 bases between them. Germline V CDR1 and CDR2: LGHDT, YNNKEL (reference sequence).

V is TRBV12-3 or TRBV12-4 and J is TRBJ1-1, with D maybe TRBD1 (5 bases). There are 13 residues in the CDR3. V lost 7 bases, J lost 4 bases, and 13 bases lay in between. The CDR3 loop is CASTSGDITEAFF. As DNA, the CDR3 is TGTGCCAGCACTTCGGGGGATATCACTGAAGCTTTCTTT.